This T cell receptor (beta chain) was recorded in a study of T cell responses to AZD1222 COVID-19 vaccine. Overall study: Both about-4-week and about-12-week second-dose recipients were combined.

Assay used: immunoSEQ multiplex PCR; TCRdb lists only in-frame clones, some missing. The sample holds 100,000 to 150,000 clones, 65% to 90% seen once. Overall study findings and caveats: Dominant at 160-218 and 743-854, vaccine-associated CD4 TCRs also spanned spike. Receipt of two AZD1222 doses was followed by a rise in Spike-specific TCR breadth and depth. A reported finding is that nearly half of spike-specific TCRs target unmutated variant regions.

Notes on this clone: What it binds is not known.

Trimming took 5 bases from V and 10 from J, leaving 12 bases between them. This CDR3 has 12 residues. The germline V gene encodes CDR1 SGHTA and CDR2 FQGNSA. Sequenced here: peripheral blood, sampled on day 0 of AZD1222 vaccination. This TCR came from an adult in good health. J is TRBJ2-1 and V is TRBV7-2, with D possibly called TRBD1 or TRBD2 (5 bases each). CDR3 coding DNA: TGTGCCAGCAGCAAGGGGAGCAGGGAGCAGTTCTTC. Its translation is CASSKGSREQFF.